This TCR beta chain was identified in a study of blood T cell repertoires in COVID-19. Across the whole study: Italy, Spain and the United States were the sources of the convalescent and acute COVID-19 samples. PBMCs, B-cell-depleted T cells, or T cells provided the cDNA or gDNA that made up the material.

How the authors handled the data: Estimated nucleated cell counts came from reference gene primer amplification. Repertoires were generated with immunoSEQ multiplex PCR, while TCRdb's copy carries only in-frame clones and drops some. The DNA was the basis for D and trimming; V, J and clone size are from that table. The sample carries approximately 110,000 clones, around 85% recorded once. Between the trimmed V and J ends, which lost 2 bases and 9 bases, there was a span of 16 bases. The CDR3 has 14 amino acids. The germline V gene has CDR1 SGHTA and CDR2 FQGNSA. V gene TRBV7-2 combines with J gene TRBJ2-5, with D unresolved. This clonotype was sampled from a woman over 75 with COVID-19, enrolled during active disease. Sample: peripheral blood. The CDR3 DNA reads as TGTGCCAGCAGCTTAAACCCCGGCCCCGCGGCCCAGTACTTC. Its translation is CASSLNPGPAAQYF.